The rows below give T cell receptor beta chains drawn from one sample of a study of T cells expressing NK-cell markers. From its re-call of the 5' RACE reads, TCRdb lists each CDR3 protein once, without DNA. This table lists 500,000 to 700,000 distinct CDR3 sequences. The sample consisted of blood T cells: a sorted CD56 or NKG2C T cell subset, CD4+ or CD8+ T cells, or bulk PBMC T cells (not recorded which). The source of these receptors is a man aged 18 to 35 in good health. The CDR3 runs from the conserved cysteine through the conserved F or W.

V	J	CDR3
TRBV29-1	TRBJ2-7	CSVSSRLASPYEQYF
TRBV6-2/TRBV6-3	TRBJ2-7	CASQGVFGSGTYEQYF
TRBV5-1	TRBJ1-1	CASSLALGGHTEAFF
TRBV20-1	TRBJ2-3	CSALGAGGLTDTQYF
TRBV27	TRBJ2-2	CASSQYIQDTGELFF
TRBV20-1	TRBJ1-5	CSASRADSNQPQHF
TRBV6-5	TRBJ2-7	CASSYSTGTSAPYEQYF
TRBV10-3	TRBJ2-1	CAIARQGGVNEQFF
TRBV7-2	TRBJ2-3	CASSLSGLAGSPDTQYF
TRBV10-3	TRBJ2-7	CAISGAKTSGSYEQYF
TRBV10-2	TRBJ2-3	CASSELGADTQYF
TRBV1	TRBJ2-1	CTSSAKREENNEQFF
TRBV7-8	TRBJ2-1	CASSASRSHPSNEQFF
TRBV7-6	TRBJ2-7	CASSAQGDRSSSYEQYF
TRBV5-5	TRBJ2-1	CASSSGQSAGTSVDEQFF
TRBV29-1	TRBJ2-7	CSVEEVPGYEQYF
TRBV6-1	TRBJ1-1	CASSVGHWATEAFF
TRBV2	TRBJ2-1	CATNKSPGPVDEQFF
TRBV20-1	TRBJ2-1	CSAKLEGEWWQFF
TRBV5-1	TRBJ2-3	CASSRTRSVDTQYF
TRBV7-9	TRBJ2-5	CASSLVGKGGQETQYF
TRBV20-1	TRBJ1-1	CSARVAVTNTEAFF
TRBV5-5	TRBJ2-1	CASSFFSGAYNEQFF